What follows is one T cell receptor beta chain and its context. Its antigen is as yet unknown. This record belongs to a study of CD8 T cells in Susac syndrome. Study-wide context: The sequenced Susac syndrome patients comprised five or six with active disease and roughly 8 in remission.

Peripheral blood CD8+ and CD4+ T cells were profiled by TCR beta sequencing. Points from the study as a whole: There was no clonal expansion in the CD4+ T cell repertoires of Susac syndrome.

The length of the CDR3 is 14 residues. V was cut by 3 bases and J by 3 bases, with 11 bases left in between. When the RNA was reverse transcribed, random hexamers were used with an input of roughly 0.45 to 1 ug. TCR beta CDR3 was amplified by immunoSEQ multiplex PCR. This amplification extended across 54 Vbeta and 13 Jbeta segments. TCRdb passed the immunoSEQ multiplex PCR reads through MiXCR, listing each CDR3 protein once. The sample has fewer than 200,000 distinct CDR3 sequences, roughly 94% seen once. The TCR sequence derives from a human donor with Susac syndrome. The sample was CD4+ T cells from PBMCs. This chain uses TRBV12-3 or TRBV12-4 with TRBJ1-1; TRBD1 might be the D (6 bases). Written as DNA, the CDR3 is TGTGCCAGCAGTTTCGGGGGCGAGGACACTGAAGCTTTCTTT. This codes for CASSFGGEDTEAFF.